Listed below are T cell receptor beta chains from one sample, sequenced in a study of vaccination effects on CD4 cells after COVID-19. Data came from immunoSEQ multiplex PCR; TCRdb stores just in-frame clones and leaves some out. The sample lists almost 15,000 clones, over 70% occurring once. What these receptors recognize is not known. The material was CD4+ T cells from PBMCs cultured with HCoV-NL63 spike peptides, obtained after COVID-19 vaccination. The receptor set was obtained from a human donor who had a prior SARS-CoV-2 infection. CDR3s include the opening cysteine and the closing phenylalanine or tryptophan. The D gene is left open where the match is weak. Size is omitted from some rows. Given values are once, few, many or a class for expanded clones.

size	J	D	V	CDR3	DNA
once	TRBJ2-5	.	TRBV2	CASSERGESQYF	TGTGCCAGCAGTGAACGCGGGGAGAGCCAGTACTTC
.	TRBJ2-5	.	TRBV7-6	CASSPHQGQETQYF	TGTGCCAGCAGCCCCCACCAGGGTCAAGAGACCCAGTACTTC
.	TRBJ2-3	.	TRBV11-3	CASSYDRLGSTDTQYF	TGTGCCAGCAGCTACGACAGATTAGGCAGCACAGATACGCAGTATTTT
.	TRBJ1-1	.	TRBV7-6	CASSPLPRDTEAFF	TGTGCCAGCAGCCCCCTGCCCCGGGACACTGAAGCTTTCTTT
.	TRBJ1-2	TRBD1	TRBV12-5	CASEGSPGQSSNNYGYTF	TGTGCTAGTGAAGGGTCCCCGGGACAGTCATCGAACAACTATGGCTACACCTTC
.	TRBJ2-7	.	TRBV4-1	CASSPRELDEQYF	TGCGCCAGCAGCCCCCGGGAGTTAGACGAGCAGTACTTC
.	TRBJ2-1	.	TRBV2	CASANDIYNEQFF	TGTGCCAGCGCGAACGACATCTACAATGAGCAGTTCTTC
.	TRBJ2-1	TRBD2	TRBV6-2/TRBV6-3	CASSYSGLARSSYNEQFF	TGTGCCAGCAGTTATTCGGGACTAGCGAGGAGCTCCTACAATGAGCAGTTCTTC
.	TRBJ1-3	.	TRBV3-1/TRBV3-2	CASSQLGASGNTIYF	TGTGCCAGCAGCCAATTGGGGGCGTCAGGAAACACCATATATTTT
.	TRBJ2-7	.	TRBV9	CASSVDSGLGYEQYF	TGTGCCAGCAGCGTAGACTCGGGATTGGGGTACGAGCAGTACTTC
.	TRBJ2-7	TRBD1	TRBV5-1	CASSLQGDEQYF	TGCGCCAGCAGCCTACAGGGGGACGAGCAGTACTTC
.	TRBJ2-2	.	TRBV6-5	CASSPPGGRGELFF	TGTGCCAGCAGTCCCCCGGGGGGCCGCGGGGAGCTGTTTTTT
once	TRBJ1-1	.	TRBV5-1	CASSLGGEGVGTEAFF	TGCGCCAGCAGCTTGGGCGGAGAGGGGGTGGGGACTGAAGCTTTCTTT
.	TRBJ2-7	.	TRBV5-8	CASSSIREQYF	TGTGCCAGCAGCTCCATCAGGGAGCAGTACTTC
.	TRBJ2-3	.	TRBV7-3	CASSLFSGTSGDTQYF	TGTGCCAGCAGCTTATTTTCCGGAACAAGTGGAGATACGCAGTATTTT
few	TRBJ1-6	.	TRBV5-1	CASSLPGAGSPLHF	TGCGCCAGCAGCTTGCCGGGGGCAGGGTCACCCCTCCACTTT
.	TRBJ2-5	.	TRBV5-1	CASSLVSGYQETQYF	TGCGCCAGCAGCTTGGTTTCGGGGTACCAAGAGACCCAGTACTTC
few	TRBJ1-3	.	TRBV9	CASNTGVSSGNTIYF	TGTGCCAGTAATACCGGGGTTTCCTCTGGAAACACCATATATTTT
.	TRBJ2-4	.	TRBV12-2	CASRFYPKLLAKNIQYF	TGTGCAAGTCGCTTTTACCCCAAGCTATTAGCCAAAAACATTCAGTACTTC
.	TRBJ1-6	.	TRBV27	CASSRWGGGGSYNSPLHF	TGTGCCAGCAGTCGGTGGGGGGGTGGAGGCTCCTATAATTCACCCCTCCACTTT
.	TRBJ2-7	TRBD1	TRBV23-1	CASSQFGFCRTGFLFGEQYF	TGCGCCAGCAGTCAATTCGGTTTCTGCCGGACAGGCTTCCTCTTTGGCGAGCAGTACTTC
.	TRBJ1-2	TRBD1	TRBV19	CASTRDRSYGYTF	TGTGCCAGTACCCGGGACAGATCCTATGGCTACACCTTC
.	TRBJ2-7	TRBD2	TRBV3-1/TRBV3-2	CASSLAGGANEQYF	TGTGCCAGCAGCCTAGCGGGGGGCGCGAACGAGCAGTACTTC
.	TRBJ2-1	TRBD2	TRBV27	CASSRPGLAGHNEQFF	TGTGCCAGCAGTCGCCCCGGACTAGCGGGCCACAATGAGCAGTTCTTC
.	TRBJ1-2	.	TRBV5-1	CASSPGPGFDYGYTF	TGCGCCAGCAGTCCCGGGCCGGGTTTTGACTATGGCTACACCTTC
.	TRBJ2-1	.	TRBV2	CASLVYNEQFF	TGTGCCAGCTTAGTTTACAATGAGCAGTTCTTC
.	TRBJ2-5	TRBD2	TRBV5-1	CASSSDLAGETQYF	TGCGCCAGCAGCTCGGACCTAGCGGGAGAGACCCAGTACTTC
.	TRBJ2-7	TRBD1	TRBV5-1	CASSDPEGTGTYEQYF	TGCGCCAGCAGCGACCCTGAAGGGACAGGGACCTACGAGCAGTACTTC
.	TRBJ2-1	TRBD2	TRBV4-3	CASSRGLGTYEQFF	TGCGCCAGCAGCCGGGGACTAGGGACGTATGAGCAGTTCTTC
.	TRBJ2-1	TRBD1	TRBV4-1	CASSPRGLAGDYNEQFF	TGCGCCAGCAGCCCAAGGGGGCTGGCAGGGGACTACAATGAGCAGTTCTTC
.	TRBJ2-6	.	TRBV15	CATSRDRSSGANVLTF	TGTGCCACCAGCAGAGATCGGAGCTCTGGGGCCAACGTCCTGACTTTC
.	TRBJ2-1	TRBD2	TRBV7-2	CASSFSGGASSEQFF	TGTGCCAGCAGCTTTAGCGGGGGGGCCTCTAGTGAGCAGTTCTTC
.	TRBJ2-7	.	TRBV6-5	CASSATQNPYGEQYF	TGTGCCAGCAGCGCTACTCAGAATCCGTACGGCGAGCAGTACTTC
.	TRBJ2-7	.	TRBV4-1	CASSPDFYEQYF	TGCGCCAGCAGCCCGGACTTCTACGAGCAGTACTTC
.	TRBJ1-1	.	TRBV2	CASSEGWNTEAFF	TGTGCCAGCAGTGAGGGGTGGAACACTGAAGCTTTCTTT
.	TRBJ2-5	.	TRBV5-1	CASSFGVQETQYF	TGCGCCAGCAGCTTCGGGGTGCAAGAGACCCAGTACTTC
few	TRBJ2-7	.	TRBV2	CASSLPLTYEQYF	TGTGCCAGCTCCCTGCCGCTGACCTACGAGCAGTACTTC
.	TRBJ1-2	.	TRBV11-2	CASAGVNYGYTF	TGTGCCAGTGCAGGGGTAAACTATGGCTACACCTTC
.	TRBJ2-1	.	TRBV10-2	CASKPQTYNEQFF	TGCGCCAGCAAACCTCAAACCTACAATGAGCAGTTCTTC
.	TRBJ2-2	.	TRBV7-8	CASSLGFNPTGELFF	TGTGCCAGCAGCTTAGGGTTTAATCCCACCGGGGAGCTGTTTTTT
.	TRBJ1-2	.	TRBV19	CASSINGGSIYGYTF	TGTGCCAGTAGTATTAATGGGGGTTCGATCTATGGCTACACCTTC
.	TRBJ2-3	.	TRBV7-2	CASSSIPRPGADTQYF	TGTGCCAGCAGCTCCATCCCACGACCGGGCGCAGATACGCAGTATTTT
.	TRBJ1-1	.	TRBV21-1	CASSKAQDPGRKNTEAFF	TGTGCCAGCAGCAAAGCTCAAGACCCGGGACGGAAGAACACTGAAGCTTTCTTT
.	TRBJ2-3	TRBD1	TRBV7-9	CASSLRLGQADTQYF	TGTGCCAGCAGCTTAAGACTGGGACAGGCAGATACGCAGTATTTT
.	TRBJ1-1	TRBD1	TRBV25-1	CASSGIGQGSTEAFF	TGTGCCAGCAGTGGTATCGGACAGGGGAGCACTGAAGCTTTCTTT
.	TRBJ2-3	.	TRBV29-1	CSVEELQGTRTDTQYF	TGCAGCGTTGAAGAACTTCAGGGAACCCGCACAGATACGCAGTATTTT
.	TRBJ1-2	TRBD1	TRBV19	CASRSTGDWYGYTF	TGTGCCAGTAGGTCTACAGGGGATTGGTATGGCTACACCTTC
.	TRBJ2-7	TRBD1	TRBV27	CASSRPDRGGSYEQYF	TGTGCCAGCAGTCGACCGGACAGGGGAGGGTCCTACGAGCAGTACTTC
.	TRBJ2-7	.	TRBV6-6	CASSFGQYEQYF	TGTGCCAGCAGTTTTGGCCAATACGAGCAGTACTTC
few	TRBJ1-2	.	TRBV20-1	CSASGGGGYTF	TGCAGTGCTAGCGGTGGGGGAGGCTACACCTTC
.	TRBJ1-2	.	TRBV11-3	CASRDVGDGYTF	TGTGCCAGCAGAGACGTTGGAGATGGCTACACCTTC
.	TRBJ1-2	.	TRBV18	CASSPLGGSRGYTF	TGTGCCAGCTCACCACTGGGAGGGAGCCGTGGCTACACCTTC
.	TRBJ1-1	TRBD1	TRBV12-5	CASGQTPGGRGTEAFF	TGTGCTAGTGGGCAAACCCCAGGGGGCCGTGGCACTGAAGCTTTCTTT